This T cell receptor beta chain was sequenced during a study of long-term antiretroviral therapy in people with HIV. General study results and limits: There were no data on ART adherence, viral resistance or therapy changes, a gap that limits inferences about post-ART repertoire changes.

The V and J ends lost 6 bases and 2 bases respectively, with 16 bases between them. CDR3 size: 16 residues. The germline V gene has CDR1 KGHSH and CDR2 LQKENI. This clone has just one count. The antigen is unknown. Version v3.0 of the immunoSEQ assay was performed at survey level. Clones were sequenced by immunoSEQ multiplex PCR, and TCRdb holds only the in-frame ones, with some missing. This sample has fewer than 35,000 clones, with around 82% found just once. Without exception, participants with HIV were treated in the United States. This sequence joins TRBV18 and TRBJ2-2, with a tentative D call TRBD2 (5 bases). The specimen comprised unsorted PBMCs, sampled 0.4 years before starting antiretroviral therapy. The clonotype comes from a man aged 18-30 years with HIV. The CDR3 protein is CASSQPGGGNTGELFF. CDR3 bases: TGTGCCAGCTCCCAACCCGGAGGCGGAAACACCGGGGAGCTGTTTTTT.